Listed here are 30 T cell receptor beta chains from one sample, sequenced in a study of cytomegalovirus exposure and HLA in healthy donors. This PCR relied on a set of 60 Vbeta primers and 13 Jbeta primers. The method was immunoSEQ multiplex PCR; TCRdb's version includes in-frame clones alone and lacks a portion of them. The sample contains 150,000 to 200,000 clones, around 85% of which appear only once. Sequenced material: PBMCs. The receptors shown here come from a woman between 50 and 59 years old in good health and CMV-seronegative.

In its sample, this clone was seen once. The chain joins TRBV7-9 to TRBJ2-7, with 8 bases that match TRBD2. Germline CDR1 reads SEHNR; CDR2 reads FQNEAQ (reference sequence). The CDR3 covers 15 residues. The V and J ends lost 1 base and 3 bases, in that order; junction bases with no gene match: 5. CDR3 nucleotide sequence: TGTGCCAGCAGCTTAGGCGGGGGGCGGTACTACGAGCAGTACTTC. As protein: CASSLGGGRYYEQYF.

This sequence joins TRBV30 and TRBJ2-3; 10 nucleotides align to TRBD2. The CDR3 has 14 residues. V shed 0 bases, J shed 8 bases, and the junction held 5 bases outside the gene matches. The germline V gene encodes CDR1 GTSNPN and CDR2 SVGIG (reference sequence). CDR3 sequence: CAWSVAGGPRTQYF. CDR3 DNA sequence: TGTGCCTGGAGTGTAGCGGGAGGGCCTCGTACGCAGTATTTT.

This chain connects TRBV7-2 to TRBJ2-6; D is undetermined. V was pared by 3 bases and J by 1 base, with 13 bases between. The CDR3 runs to 17 residues. Germline V gene sequence: CDR1 SGHTA, CDR2 FQGNSA. CDR3 loop: CASSFRVPLSGANVLTF. CDR3 nucleotides: TGTGCCAGCAGCTTCCGGGTCCCCTTATCTGGGGCCAACGTCCTGACTTTC.

The chain recombines TRBV4-1 with TRBJ2-7; the match to TRBD2 covers 9 bases. J lost 1 base, V lost 1 base, and 5 bases had no gene match. CDR3 length equals 16 residues. The germline V gene has CDR1 MGHRA and CDR2 YSYEKL. The DNA for the CDR3 is TGCGCCAGCAGCCAAGTTCCGGGACTAGCTTCCTACGAGCAGTACTTC. Amino acid sequence: CASSQVPGLASYEQYF.

Details on this clone: The germline gene is not matched at one end of the junction; a read error may be the cause. V gene TRBV30 combines with J gene TRBJ2-6; D might be TRBD2 (6 bases). The CDR3 length is 16 residues. Germline V gives CDR1 GTSNPN, CDR2 SVGIG (reference sequence). Here the CDR3 reads CAWSGTGDSGANVLTF. The CDR3 bases are TGTGCCTGGAGTGGAACGGGGGATTCTGGAGCCAACGTCCTGACTTTC.

This rearrangement joins TRBV29-1 to TRBJ2-1; 8 bases fit TRBD2. Germline V lookup: CDR1 SQVTM, CDR2 ANQGSEA. This CDR3 spans 15 amino acids. V shed 6 bases and J 3 bases; nucleotides not matched to a gene: 10. The CDR3 is CSVGSSGTLYNEQFF. For the CDR3, the DNA is TGCAGCGTGGGGAGTAGCGGGACACTCTACAATGAGCAGTTCTTC.

This clone was recorded a few times. CDR3 bases: TGTGCCAGCAGCCAAGAACCGGGACTAGCGAGGACCGGGGAGCTGTTTTTT. Translating gives CASSQEPGLARTGELFF. V usage is TRBV14 and J usage is TRBJ2-2; TRBD2 agrees at 10 bases. In germline, CDR1 is SGHDN, CDR2 FVKESK. The junction had 6 bases not matched to a gene; V was cut back by 0 bases and J by 5 bases. This CDR3 has 17 amino acids.

The J gene is TRBJ1-3, the V gene TRBV30; D gene unclear. CDR3 length: 12 residues. V lost 5 bases and J lost 0, with 5 bases in between. Germline CDR1 and CDR2: GTSNPN and SVGIG (reference sequence). The CDR3 spells CAWADSGNTIYF. The CDR3 DNA is TGTGCCTGGGCGGACTCTGGAAACACCATATATTTT.

This clone was found a few times. The rearrangement uses TRBV5-1 and TRBJ1-6; TRBD1 matches 10 bases. Per the germline V gene, CDR1 is SGHRS and CDR2 is YFSETQ. The CDR3 contains 17 residues. The trim removed 0 bases at V and 5 bases at J, leaving 5 bases unmatched. CDR3 protein: CASSLGQGARDNSPLHF. The DNA for the CDR3 is TGCGCCAGCAGCTTGGGACAGGGGGCTCGCGATAATTCACCCCTCCACTTT.

The rearrangement uses TRBV19 and TRBJ1-5; 8 positions agree with TRBD1. CDR1 LNHDA and CDR2 SQIVND come from the germline V gene (reference sequence). This CDR3 is built from 15 residues. V trimming: 7 bases; J trimming: 3 bases; junction bases outside the gene matches: 8. The DNA for the CDR3 is TGTGCCAGTACCCCGACAGGGGCCCCCAATCAGCCCCAGCATTTT. It yields the protein CASTPTGAPNQPQHF.

The chain is built from TRBV7-6 and TRBJ1-3; a weak D match, TRBD1 (5 bases). The germline V and J ends were trimmed by 0 bases and 4 bases, with 10 bases remaining between them. The CDR3 extends over 15 amino acids. CDR1 is SGHVS and CDR2 is FNYEAQ in the germline V gene. CDR3 nucleotide sequence: TGTGCCAGCAGCTTAGCGCAAGGGGCCGGAAACACCATATATTTT. Translating gives CASSLAQGAGNTIYF.

The rearrangement uses TRBV18 and TRBJ1-5; no reliable D call. Germline CDR1 is KGHSH and CDR2 is LQKENI. V gave up 4 bases and J gave up 3 bases, with 13 bases separating them. This CDR3 comprises 15 residues. CDR3 protein: CASSHSRGINQPQHF. The CDR3 region has the DNA TGTGCCAGCTCACATAGCCGGGGAATCAATCAGCCCCAGCATTTT.

The DNA for the CDR3 is TGTGCCAGCAGCTTATACGGGGGAACGAACACCGGGGAGCTGTTTTTT. Protein product: CASSLYGGTNTGELFF. V is TRBV7-3 and J is TRBJ2-2; D may be TRBD2 (6 bases). This CDR3 has 16 residues. V was pared by 2 bases and J by 0 bases, with 10 bases between. Germline loops: CDR1 SGHTA, CDR2 FQGTGA.

V is TRBV6-1 and J is TRBJ1-2, with unresolved D. The V and J ends lost 8 bases and 4 bases respectively, with 11 bases between them. CDR3 length: 12 amino acids. CDR1 MNHNS and CDR2 SASEGT come from the germline V gene. The chain's CDR3 is CASLFGGYGYTF. The DNA for the CDR3 is TGTGCCAGCCTCTTCGGAGGCTATGGCTACACCTTC.

V is TRBV6-6 and J is TRBJ1-1; 9 bases match TRBD1. Germline V lookup: CDR1 MNHNY, CDR2 SVGAGI (reference sequence). The ends lost 6 bases at V and 7 bases at J; junction bases unmatched: 12. The CDR3 extends over 15 amino acids. DNA of the CDR3: TGTGCCAGCAGCCGGCAAGGGACAGGGAAGGGTGAAGCTTTCTTT. Translated: CASSRQGTGKGEAFF.

This chain links TRBV15 with TRBJ2-4, with D perhaps TRBD2 (6 bases). The ends were cut back, 1 base at V and 1 base at J, with 11 bases in the middle. This CDR3 is 16 amino acids long. CDR1 and CDR2 from the germline V gene are LNHNV and YYDKDF (reference sequence). CDR3 nucleotides: TGTGCCACCAGCAGAGTTGGAGGGTGGGCCAAAAACATTCAGTACTTC. Protein: CATSRVGGWAKNIQYF.

The chain links TRBV10-2 to TRBJ2-5, with D possibly TRBD1 on 6 matching bases. The CDR3 totals 19 residues. Germline V gene sequence: CDR1 WSHSY, CDR2 SAAADI. Trimming shortened V by 3 bases and J by 5 bases, and 28 bases separated the two germline ends. CDR3 bases: TGCGCCAGCAGTGACCCACAGGGCGAACTCTCTTTTGGGAGTGAGACCCAGTACTTC. This sequence encodes CASSDPQGELSFGSETQYF.

The V gene is TRBV9, the J gene TRBJ2-1, with 7 bases matching TRBD1. Germline CDR1 reads SGDLS; CDR2 reads YYNGEE. The CDR3 spans 15 residues. Unmatched junction bases numbered 13, after V lost 7 bases and J lost 6 bases. DNA of the CDR3: TGTGCCAGCTCGGTCCGGGACAGTCCTACCAATGAGCAGTTCTTC. As protein: CASSVRDSPTNEQFF.

The chain uses TRBV5-4 and TRBJ1-4, with 8 bases aligning to TRBD1. The CDR3 is 15 amino acids. Germline CDR1 SGHNT, CDR2 YYREEE (reference sequence). V was clipped by 2 bases and J by 2 bases; unmatched bases: 2. CDR3 in DNA: TGTGCCAGCAGCTTACGACAGGGGACTAATGAAAAACTGTTTTTT. Its protein is CASSLRQGTNEKLFF.

This chain uses TRBV30 with TRBJ2-1; D may be TRBD2 (6 bases). V lost 4 bases and J lost 1, with 14 bases in between. Germline V lookup: CDR1 GTSNPN, CDR2 SVGIG (reference sequence). The CDR3 spans 15 residues. The CDR3 nucleotides read TGTGCCTGGAAATCGGGGGTTATGTCCTACAATGAGCAGTTCTTC. Amino acids: CAWKSGVMSYNEQFF.

This sequence joins TRBV13 and TRBJ2-7; TRBD2 matches 8 bases. The germline CDR1 and CDR2 sequences are PRHDT and FYEKMQ (reference sequence). Trimming cost V 2 bases and J 6 bases; bases outside gene matches: 9. This CDR3 is built from 15 residues. The CDR3 is CASSLKSGSSSEQYF. CDR3 nucleotide sequence: TGTGCCAGCAGCTTAAAAAGCGGGAGCAGCAGCGAGCAGTACTTC.

This clone was observed a single time. The V gene is TRBV19, the J gene TRBJ2-2, with D perhaps matching TRBD2 (5 bases). The germline gives CDR1 LNHDA, CDR2 SQIVND (reference sequence). The CDR3 loop spans 11 amino acids. Trimming left V 7 bases short and J 9 bases short, with 9 bases between. CDR3 in DNA: TGTGCCAGTATTCGGGGTCGGGAGCTGTTTTTT. Amino acids: CASIRGRELFF.

The rearrangement uses TRBV14 and TRBJ2-1; D is unresolved. The CDR3 has 13 amino acids. Trimming stripped 0 bases from V and 6 bases from J, with 6 bases between. CDR1 and CDR2 from the germline V gene are SGHDN and FVKESK. The CDR3 DNA is TGTGCCAGCAGCCAAGACCCATCCAATGAGCAGTTCTTC. Translating gives CASSQDPSNEQFF.

The chain links TRBV4-3 to TRBJ2-7; D ambiguous. Germline V lookup: CDR1 LGHNA, CDR2 YSLEER. This CDR3 comprises 12 residues. The ends were cut back, 1 base at V and 2 bases at J, with 3 bases in the middle. The CDR3 nucleotides read TGCGCCAGCAGCCAAGCTACCTACGAGCAGTACTTC. This gives the protein CASSQATYEQYF.

The gene calls are TRBV20-1 and TRBJ1-4, with unresolved D. This CDR3 is built from 11 residues. V was shortened by 1 base and J by 7 bases, with 4 bases between the two germline ends. Germline lookup yields CDR1 DFQATT and CDR2 SNEGSKA (reference sequence). The CDR3 DNA is TGCAGTGCTAGAGTCGTTGAAAAACTGTTTTTT. Its translation is CSARVVEKLFF.

This clone was detected a few times. V usage is TRBV27 and J usage is TRBJ1-1, with 8 positions matching TRBD1. Per the germline V gene, CDR1 is MNHEY and CDR2 is SMNVEV (reference sequence). V shed 8 bases and J 1 base; nucleotides not matched to a gene: 24. This CDR3 is built from 20 residues. CDR3 DNA sequence: TGTGCCAGCGGTCCGAGAGGGATTATCAGTCCCGGGACAGGGAACACTGAAGCTTTCTTT. This codes for CASGPRGIISPGTGNTEAFF.

The V and J genes are TRBV18 and TRBJ2-1, with D unresolved. V lost 1 base and J lost 0, with 4 bases in between. In germline, CDR1 is KGHSH, CDR2 LQKENI. The CDR3 contains 14 residues. CDR3 sequence reads: CASSPQSSYNEQFF. For the CDR3, the DNA is TGTGCCAGCTCACCACAGAGCTCCTACAATGAGCAGTTCTTC.

The chain has TRBV19 and TRBJ2-7, with TRBD2 identical over 8 bases. The V and J ends lost 8 bases and 5 bases, in that order; junction bases with no gene match: 11. CDR3 length equals 14 residues. The germline CDR1 and CDR2 sequences are LNHDA and SQIVND (reference sequence). CDR3 DNA sequence: TGTGCCAGTGGACTAGCCTTAGCGTCCCACGAGCAGTACTTC. This translates into CASGLALASHEQYF.

The rearrangement joins TRBV19 to TRBJ1-5; 7 bases are a match to TRBD1. In germline, CDR1 is LNHDA, CDR2 SQIVND (reference sequence). V lost 7 bases, J lost 0 bases, and 9 bases stayed unmatched. The CDR3 is made up of 16 amino acids. The DNA of the CDR3 is TGTGCCAGTACCCGACAGGGACCCTATAGCAATCAGCCCCAGCATTTT. Translating it yields CASTRQGPYSNQPQHF.

The CDR3 reads CASSQGIFRGEQYF. CDR3 DNA: TGTGCCAGCAGCCAAGGCATATTCAGGGGCGAGCAGTACTTC. The chain links TRBV14 to TRBJ2-7; maybe TRBD1 (6 bases). Germline assignment: CDR1 SGHDN and CDR2 FVKESK. CDR3 size: 14 residues. V lost 1 base to trimming and J lost 6 bases, with 13 bases between them.